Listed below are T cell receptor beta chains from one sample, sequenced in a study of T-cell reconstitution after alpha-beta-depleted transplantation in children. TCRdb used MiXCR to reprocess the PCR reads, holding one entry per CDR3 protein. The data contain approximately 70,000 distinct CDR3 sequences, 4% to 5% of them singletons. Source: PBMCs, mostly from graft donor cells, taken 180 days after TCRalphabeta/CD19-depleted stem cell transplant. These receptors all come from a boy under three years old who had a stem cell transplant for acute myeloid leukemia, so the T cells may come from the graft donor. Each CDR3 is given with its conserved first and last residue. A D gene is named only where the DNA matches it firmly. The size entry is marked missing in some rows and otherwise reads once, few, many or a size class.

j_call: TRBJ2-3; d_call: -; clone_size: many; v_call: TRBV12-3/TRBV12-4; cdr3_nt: TGTGCCAGCAGCCAGAACAGGGATTGGGATACGCAGTATTTT; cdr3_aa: CASSQNRDWDTQYF
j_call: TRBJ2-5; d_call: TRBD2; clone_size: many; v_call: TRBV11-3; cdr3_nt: TGTGCCAGCAGCTTGACCGGACTAGCGGTTCCCAGAGAGACCCAGTACTTC; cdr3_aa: CASSLTGLAVPRETQYF
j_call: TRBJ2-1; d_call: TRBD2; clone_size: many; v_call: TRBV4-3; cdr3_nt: TGCGCCAGCAGCCCCCTGGGAGCGGGGGGGCGTAATGAGCAGTTCTTC; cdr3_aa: CASSPLGAGGRNEQFF
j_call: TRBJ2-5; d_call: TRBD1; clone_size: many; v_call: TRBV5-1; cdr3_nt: TGCGCCAGCAGCTTACGACAGGGGGCCCCAGAGACCCAGTACTTC; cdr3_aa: CASSLRQGAPETQYF
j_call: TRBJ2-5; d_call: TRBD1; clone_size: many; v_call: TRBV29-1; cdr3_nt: TGCAGCGTAGGACAGGATCAAGAGACCCAGTACTTC; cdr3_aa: CSVGQDQETQYF
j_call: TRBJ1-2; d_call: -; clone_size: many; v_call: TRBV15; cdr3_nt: TGTGCCACCAGCAGAGGTAGCCCCTGGAGAGGCTACACCTTC; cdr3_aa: CATSRGSPWRGYTF
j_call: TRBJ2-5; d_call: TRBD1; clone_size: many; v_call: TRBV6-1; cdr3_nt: TGTGCCAGCAGACCCCGGAAGGGACAGATACAAGAGACCCAGTACTTC; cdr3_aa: CASRPRKGQIQETQYF
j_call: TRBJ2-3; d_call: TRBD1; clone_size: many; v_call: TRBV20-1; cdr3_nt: TGCAGTGCTCTCCTCGGGACAGGGGTGGGCACAGGCACAGATACGCAGTATTTT; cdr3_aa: CSALLGTGVGTGTDTQYF
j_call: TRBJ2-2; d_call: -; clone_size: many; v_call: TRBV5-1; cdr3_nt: TGCGCCAGCAGCTTCGGCGGGATCGACACCGGGGAGCTGTTTTTT; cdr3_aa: CASSFGGIDTGELFF
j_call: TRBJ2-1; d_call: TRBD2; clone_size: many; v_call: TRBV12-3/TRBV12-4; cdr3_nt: TGTGCCAGCAGCCCGTTAGCGGGGGGCCCGAGCTCCTACAATGAGCAGTTCTTC; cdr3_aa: CASSPLAGGPSSYNEQFF
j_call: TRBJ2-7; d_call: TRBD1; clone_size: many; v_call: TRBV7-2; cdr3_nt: TGTGCCAGCAGCTTAGTCCTAGGGACAGGGAGCACCCACGAGCAGTACTTC; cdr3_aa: CASSLVLGTGSTHEQYF
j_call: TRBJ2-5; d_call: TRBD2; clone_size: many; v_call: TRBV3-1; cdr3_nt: TGTGCCAGCAGCCAAGGAAATTTAGCGGGGGGGGCCTTGGGAGAGACCCAGTACTTC; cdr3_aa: CASSQGNLAGGALGETQYF
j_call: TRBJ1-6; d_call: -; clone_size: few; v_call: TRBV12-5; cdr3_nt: TGTGCTAGTGGCTCCTATAATTCACCCCTCCACTTT; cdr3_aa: CASGSYNSPLHF
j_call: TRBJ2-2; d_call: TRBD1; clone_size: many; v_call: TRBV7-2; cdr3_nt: TGTGCCAGCAGCCTACGGACAGGGGAAAACACCGGGGAGCTGTTTTTT; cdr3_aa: CASSLRTGENTGELFF
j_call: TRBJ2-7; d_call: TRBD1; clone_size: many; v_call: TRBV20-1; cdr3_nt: TGCAGTGCTAGAGAAGGGACAGGAACCTACGAGCAGTACTTC; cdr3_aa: CSAREGTGTYEQYF
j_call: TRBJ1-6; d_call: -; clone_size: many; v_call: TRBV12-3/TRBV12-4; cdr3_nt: TGTGCCAGCAGTGTAGGGAGGAGCTCCTATAATTCACCCCTCCACTTT; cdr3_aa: CASSVGRSSYNSPLHF
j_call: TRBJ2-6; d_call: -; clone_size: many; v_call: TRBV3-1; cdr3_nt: TGTGCCAGCAGCCAAGGCGGTCAGCCCCTCTCTGGGGCCAACGTCCTGACTTTC; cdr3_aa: CASSQGGQPLSGANVLTF
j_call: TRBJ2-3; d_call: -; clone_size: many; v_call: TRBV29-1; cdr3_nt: TGCAGCGGTCTTCCAGGGACAGATACGCAGTATTTT; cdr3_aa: CSGLPGTDTQYF
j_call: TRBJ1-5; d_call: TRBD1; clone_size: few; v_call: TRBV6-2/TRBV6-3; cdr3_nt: TGTGCCAGCAGGAGAGGGACAGATTATAGCAATCAGCCCCAGCATTTT; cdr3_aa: CASRRGTDYSNQPQHF
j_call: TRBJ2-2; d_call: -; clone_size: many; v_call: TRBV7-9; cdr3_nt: TGTGCCAGCAGCGATCCGGGACGGACGAACACCGGGGAGCTGTTTTTT; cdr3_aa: CASSDPGRTNTGELFF
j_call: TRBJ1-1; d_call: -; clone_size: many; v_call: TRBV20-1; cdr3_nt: TGCAGTGCCCGCCCGGGTGGGAACACTGAAGCTTTCTTT; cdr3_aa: CSARPGGNTEAFF
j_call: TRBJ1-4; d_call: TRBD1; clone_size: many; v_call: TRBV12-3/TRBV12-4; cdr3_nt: TGTGCCAGCAGTTCGGGACAGGGAATTCGTAGCAGCAAACTGTTTTTT; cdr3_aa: CASSSGQGIRSSKLFF
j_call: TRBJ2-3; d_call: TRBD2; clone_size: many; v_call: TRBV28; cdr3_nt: TGTGCCAGCAGTTTTATGGCGGGGGGGCCGGGGAGCACAGATACGCAGTATTTT; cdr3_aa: CASSFMAGGPGSTDTQYF
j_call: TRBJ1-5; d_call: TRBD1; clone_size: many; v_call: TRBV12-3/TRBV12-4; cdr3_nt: TGTGCCACCACAGGGGCGATCAATCAGCCCCAGCATTTT; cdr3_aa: CATTGAINQPQHF
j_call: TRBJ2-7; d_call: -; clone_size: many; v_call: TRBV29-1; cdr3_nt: TGCAGCGTCGAGATAACAGCAGGGTGCCACGAGCAGTACTTC; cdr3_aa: CSVEITAGCHEQYF
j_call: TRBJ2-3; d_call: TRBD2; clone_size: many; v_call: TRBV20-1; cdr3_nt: TGCAGTGCTAGAGCGGGGGGGATCACAGATACGCAGTATTTT; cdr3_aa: CSARAGGITDTQYF
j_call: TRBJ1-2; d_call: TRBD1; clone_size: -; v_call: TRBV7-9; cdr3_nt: TGTGCCAGCAGCCTATCGGGACAGATCTATGGCTACACCTTC; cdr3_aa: CASSLSGQIYGYTF
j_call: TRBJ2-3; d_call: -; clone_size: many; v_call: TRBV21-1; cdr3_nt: TGTGCCAGCCTTACCCTTGCGGGCAGGGTCGGCACAGATACGCAGTATTTT; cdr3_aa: CASLTLAGRVGTDTQYF
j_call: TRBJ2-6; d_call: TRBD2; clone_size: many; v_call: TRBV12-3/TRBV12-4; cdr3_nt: TGTGCCAGCAACCCCCTAGCGGGGGATTCTGGGGCCAACGTCCTGACTTTC; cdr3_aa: CASNPLAGDSGANVLTF
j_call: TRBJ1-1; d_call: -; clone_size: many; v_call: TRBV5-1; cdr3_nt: TGCGCCAGCAGCTTCGGACTTAGGGACACTGAAGCTTTCTTT; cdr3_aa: CASSFGLRDTEAFF
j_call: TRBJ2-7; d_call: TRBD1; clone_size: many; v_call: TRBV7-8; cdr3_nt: TGTGCCAGCAGCTTAGGGGGACAGCCCTACGAGCAGTACTTC; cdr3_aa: CASSLGGQPYEQYF
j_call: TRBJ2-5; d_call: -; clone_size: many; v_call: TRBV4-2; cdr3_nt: TGTGCCAGCAGCCCCGGAGGGGCCTGGGAGACCCAGTACTTC; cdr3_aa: CASSPGGAWETQYF
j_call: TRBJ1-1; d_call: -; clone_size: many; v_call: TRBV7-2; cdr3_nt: TGTGCCAGCAGCTTAGTGGGGGACGGAACTGAAGCTTTCTTT; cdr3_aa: CASSLVGDGTEAFF
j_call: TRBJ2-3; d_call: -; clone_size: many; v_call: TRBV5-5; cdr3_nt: TGTGCCAGCAGCTGGGCTGCAGATACGCAGTATTTT; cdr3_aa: CASSWAADTQYF
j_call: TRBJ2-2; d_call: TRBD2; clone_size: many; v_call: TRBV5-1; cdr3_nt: TGCGCCAGCAGCGGACACATAGCGGGGGAAAACACCGGGGAGCTGTTTTTT; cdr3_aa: CASSGHIAGENTGELFF
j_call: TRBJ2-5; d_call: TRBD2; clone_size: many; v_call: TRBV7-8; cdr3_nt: TGTGCCAGCAGCCTGGGGCGGGGGGGAGGAGAGACCCAGTACTTC; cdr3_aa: CASSLGRGGGETQYF
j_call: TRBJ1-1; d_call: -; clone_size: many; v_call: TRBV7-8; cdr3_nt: TGTGCCAGCAGCTTAGAGGGGCGGGGGTTGAACACTGAAGCTTTCTTT; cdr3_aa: CASSLEGRGLNTEAFF
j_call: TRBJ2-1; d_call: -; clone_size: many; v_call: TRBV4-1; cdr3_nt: TGCGCCAGCAGCCAAGAAAAGGAGTACTACAATGAGCAGTTCTTC; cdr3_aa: CASSQEKEYYNEQFF
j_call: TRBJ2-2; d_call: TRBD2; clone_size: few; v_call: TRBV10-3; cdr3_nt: TGTGCCATCAGTGAGATGGGGGGGTCCGGGGAGCTGTTTTTT; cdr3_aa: CAISEMGGSGELFF
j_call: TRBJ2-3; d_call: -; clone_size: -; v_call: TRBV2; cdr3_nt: TGTGCCAGCAGAATACTCAGGTCAGATACGCAGTATTTT; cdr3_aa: CASRILRSDTQYF
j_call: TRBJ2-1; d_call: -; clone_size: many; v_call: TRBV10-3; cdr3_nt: TGTGCCATCCAGGTCAGCTCCTACAATGAGCAGTTCTTC; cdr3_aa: CAIQVSSYNEQFF
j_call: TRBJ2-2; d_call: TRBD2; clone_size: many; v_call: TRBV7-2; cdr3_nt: TGTGCCAGCAGTATTAGAAGACGACTAGCGGGCACCGGGGAGCTGTTTTTT; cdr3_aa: CASSIRRRLAGTGELFF
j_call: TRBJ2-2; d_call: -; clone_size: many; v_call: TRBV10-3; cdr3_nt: TGTGCCATCAGTGACCGAAGGTACTCACGGAGGCAAATAAACACCGGGGAGCTGTTTTTT; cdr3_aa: CAISDRRYSRRQINTGELFF
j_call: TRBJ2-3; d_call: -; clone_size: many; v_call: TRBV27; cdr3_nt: TGTGCCAGCGGGTTCGGGGCACGTTACTATACGCAGTATTTT; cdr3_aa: CASGFGARYYTQYF